The present entry profiles one TCR beta chain with its context. Per the study methods: Reference gene primers were amplified, and this amplification served to estimate nucleated cell counts. The data were produced by immunoSEQ multiplex PCR, yet TCRdb's version contains in-frame clones alone and is incomplete. V and J calls plus clone size are reproduced from that table; the DNA served to infer D and trimming. The data show fewer than 90,000 clones, roughly 81% seen once. This specimen belongs to a study of blood T cell repertoires in COVID-19. The CDR3 spans 14 residues. V shed 5 bases, J shed 3 bases, and the junction held 7 bases outside the gene matches. CDR1 is MNHEY, CDR2 SVGAGI, per germline.

The source material was peripheral blood. The genes are TRBV6-5 and TRBJ2-7; 7 nucleotides match TRBD1. This TCR came from a man in his 70s with acute or convalescent COVID-19. The CDR3 DNA is TGTGCCAGCAGTAGACGACAGGGAGTCTACGAGCAGTACTTC. Its protein is CASSRRQGVYEQYF.